Included here is one T cell receptor beta chain sequence, with context. The record originates from a study of blood T cell repertoires in COVID-19. Turning to the study itself: PBMCs, B-cell-depleted T cells, or T cells provided the cDNA or gDNA that made up the material.

In the original workflow: By means of reference gene primer amplification, nucleated cell counts were estimated. TCRdb keeps only in-frame clones here, not all; method: immunoSEQ multiplex PCR. V and J calls and clone size are as listed in that table; D and trimming were resolved from the DNA. The sample has a few hundred thousand clones, approximately 81% seen once. The sequence was obtained from a woman under 30 with acute or convalescent COVID-19. Sequencing was carried out using peripheral blood.

CDR3 loop: CASSPSISGTGELFF. The DNA of the CDR3 is TGCGCCAGCAGCCCCTCAATTAGCGGAACCGGGGAGCTGTTTTTT. The chain employs TRBV4-1 and TRBJ2-2, with TRBD2 as a possible D gene (6 bases). This CDR3 comprises 15 residues. V lost 4 bases, J lost 5 bases, and 14 bases lay in between. Germline loops: CDR1 MGHRA, CDR2 YSYEKL.